This T cell receptor (beta chain) was sequenced during a study of OX40 agonist ivuxolimab in advanced cancers. Study background: Partial responses were seen in three patients, one with hepatocellular carcinoma and two with cutaneous melanoma. The study's findings and limits: Clonal expansion from baseline to week 6 occurred in both CD4+ and CD8+ T cells. Normalized T-cell clonal expansion was also low in some nonresponders.

Using immunoSEQ multiplex PCR, the repertoire was profiled, and TCRdb retains in-frame clones only, with some absent. The sample has 82,000 or so clones; roughly 92% are singletons. Points on this clone: The antigen is unknown.

Deletions cut 0 bases from V and 6 bases from J, with 12 bases between. The CDR3 runs 14 residues. Germline V gene data show CDR1 as SGHDT and CDR2 as YYEEEE. The rearrangement links TRBV5-6 to TRBJ2-5, with D hard to call. The sample was CD4+ or CD8+ T cells sorted from blood, taken in a trial of the OX40 agonist ivuxolimab. The TCR was taken from an adult with an advanced solid tumor such as melanoma, head and neck, liver or kidney cancer. Written as DNA, the CDR3 is TGTGCCAGCAGCTTGGTTGCTCCCGGACAGACCCAGTACTTC. Translating it yields CASSLVAPGQTQYF.